This TCR beta chain appears in the sequencing data of a study of spatial heterogeneity in lung cancer (dated by TCRdb to about 2019). Regarding the study in general: Beta-chain transcripts were consistently detected in greater numbers than alpha-chain transcripts, which likely reflected higher beta-chain transcript abundance. In the raw uncorrected reads, each unique combination of TCR and UMI appeared more than ten times on average. In non-small cell lung cancer, the study quantitatively compared TCR alpha and beta repertoires across several tumor regions, matched nontumor lung, and blood. TCR repertoire features were related to nonsynonymous mutation counts determined by whole-exome sequencing of tumor tissue. At surgery, some 200 tumor regions, roughly 63 matched nontumor lung samples and 56 PBMC samples were TCR-sequenced for both alpha and beta chains. Broad study findings and their caveats: Ubiquitous expanded tumor TCRs showed up in blood more often at tumor resection than at routine follow-up. Additional single-cell paired TCR alpha and beta sequencing was considered necessary to confirm, at a functional level, the hypothesis that regional TCRs recognize regional mutations.

V is reduced by 2 bases and J by 3 bases, leaving a spacing of 2 bases between them. Taken from the germline V gene, the CDR1 and CDR2 loops are MNHEY and SVGEGT. Counted from cysteine to phenylalanine, this CDR3 has 12 amino acids. Just CDR3 DNA is preserved here, 36 bases in frame from base 1. Points on this clonotype: It lacks a known antigen. The record has no base qualities; no much larger clone is one base away.

Sample time point, as interpreted from the label and publication: sample taken at primary tumor resection. For TCR sequencing, whole RNA was extracted from tumor and nontumor lung tissue, or from cryopreserved PBMC samples, and no cell sorting was done. Samples were obtained from approximately 70 patients with early-stage, untreated non-small cell lung cancer from the lung TRACERx cohort. A patient was chosen for TCR sequencing only when enough RNA was available from at least two tumor regions. Libraries were made using 5' RACE. Sequencing instrument: NextSeq 500. The TCR library protocol attached a unique molecular identifier to each TCR cDNA molecule to allow correction of PCR and sequencing errors. Per the source publication's procedure: TCR identification, UMI-based error correction and CDR3 extraction were performed with Decombinator tools. TCRs above a frequency of 2 per 1,000, corresponding to the top 1% of the tumor frequency distribution, were defined as expanded. Renyi diversity was computed with the R vegan package after each repertoire had been subsampled 100 times to 5,000 TCRs. CDR3 similarity networks were built from amino acid triplet string-kernel similarity, with CDR3s being connected when pairwise similarity was above 0.82. TCRdb reanalyzed the raw reads on its own, using fastp at Q25 for trimming and MiXCR for clone calling, and kept in-frame beta chains. Under each unique CDR3 protein, matching rows form one entry showing the most common genes and DNA. TCRdb, not the original authors, processed these V and J calls. The sample contains more than 50,000 distinct CDR3 sequences, 6% to 9% of them found a single time. 2.9% of the sample is held by the ten biggest clonotypes.

Sequenced here: PBMCs, sampled at surgery. The receptor comes from a female donor with early-stage non-small cell lung cancer. The sequence joins TRBV6-2 or TRBV6-3 to TRBJ2-1; the D gene remains uncertain. The DNA reads as follows: TGTGCCAGCAGTTACGACTACAATGAGCAGTTCTTC. The encoded protein is CASSYDYNEQFF.